What follows are 21 T cell receptor beta chains derived from one specimen sequenced in a study of cytomegalovirus exposure and HLA in healthy donors. The primer mix had 60 Vbeta and 13 Jbeta primers. Here immunoSEQ multiplex PCR was the method, and the copy in TCRdb shows in-frame clones only, minus some. The sample has about 190,000 clones; over 75% are singletons. Sequencing was done on a sample of PBMCs. Source of these receptors: a middle-aged man in good health and CMV-seronegative.

The V call is TRBV7-2, the J call TRBJ1-2; D uncertain. This CDR3 has 12 amino acids. Between the trimmed V and J ends, which lost 1 base and 6 bases, there was a span of 6 bases. Germline CDR1 and CDR2: SGHTA and FQGNSA. In nucleotides, the CDR3 is TGTGCCAGCAGCTTAGTCCCAGATGGCTACACCTTC. It yields the protein CASSLVPDGYTF.

J is TRBJ2-1 and V is TRBV7-9; D gene uncertain. CDR3 length equals 12 residues. Germline lookup yields CDR1 SEHNR and CDR2 FQNEAQ (reference sequence). Trimming cost V 5 bases and J 10 bases, with 12 bases left between them. The CDR3 region has the DNA TGTGCCAGCAGCCAGGTACCCCCCGAGCAGTTCTTC. It encodes CASSQVPPEQFF.

The chain is built from TRBV5-7 and TRBJ2-7, with 7 nucleotides matching TRBD1. Being an ORF, TRBV5-7 has a function that is uncertain. V was pared by 4 bases and J by 0 bases, with 7 bases of the junction left unmatched. This CDR3 has 15 residues. For the CDR3, the DNA is TGTGCCAGCAGCAAAGGACAGGTTAGCTCCTACGAGCAGTACTTC. It codes for CASSKGQVSSYEQYF.

The chain recombines TRBV15 with TRBJ1-6; 8 nucleotides align to TRBD1. In germline, CDR1 is LNHNV, CDR2 YYDKDF (reference sequence). V shed 1 base, J shed 7 bases, and the junction held 3 bases outside the gene matches. The CDR3 is 15 residues long. This CDR3 reads CATSRAGTGNSPLHF. CDR3 DNA sequence: TGTGCCACCAGCAGAGCCGGGACAGGAAATTCACCCCTCCACTTT. Variable domain in full (rest from reference TRBV15 and TRBJ1-6): DAMVIQNPRYQVTQFGKPVTLSCSQTLNHNVMYWYQQKSSQAPKLLFHYYDKDFNNEADTPDNFQSRRPNTSFCFLDIRSPGLGDTAMYLCATSRAGTGNSPLHFGNGTRLTVT.

J is TRBJ2-1 and V is TRBV14, with a weak D call TRBD2 (7 bases). V was pared by 6 bases and J by 6 bases, with 18 bases between. The CDR3 totals 15 residues. Germline assignment: CDR1 SGHDN and CDR2 FVKESK. CDR3 residues: CASSKRGGALNEQFF. The CDR3 DNA reads TGTGCCAGCAGTAAACGAGGGGGGGCTCTCAATGAGCAGTTCTTC.

The chain carries TRBV19 and TRBJ1-1; 8 bases map to TRBD1. Germline CDR1 LNHDA, CDR2 SQIVND (reference sequence). The CDR3 spans 16 residues. With 3 bases clipped from V and 1 base from J, the junction kept 7 bases outside the gene matches. The DNA of the CDR3 is TGTGCCAGTAGTATTCGGGGGGACAGGAGGAACACTGAAGCTTTCTTT. It yields the protein CASSIRGDRRNTEAFF.

CDR3 region: CASSQDRSGSSGANVLTF. CDR3 sequence (DNA): TGCGCCAGCAGCCAAGATCGTTCGGGTAGCTCTGGGGCCAACGTCCTGACTTTC. This chain links TRBV4-3 with TRBJ2-6; D unclear. CDR3 length: 18 residues. Trimming pared 0 bases from V and 0 bases from J, leaving 12 bases between. CDR1 and CDR2 (germline): LGHNA, YSLEER.

With respect to this clone: The sample has other DNA sequences that encode this CDR3 too. This chain joins TRBV5-1 and TRBJ2-7, with 8 bases identical to TRBD2. Trimming cost V 4 bases and J 2 bases; bases outside gene matches: 11. CDR3 length equals 16 residues. CDR1 and CDR2 from the germline V gene are SGHRS and YFSETQ. The CDR3: CASSAGGGLHAYEQYF. The CDR3 nucleotides are TGCGCCAGCAGCGCGGGGGGAGGGCTCCACGCCTACGAGCAGTACTTC.

This clone has just a few counts. Other DNA sequences within the sample encode an identical CDR3. The V and J genes are TRBV9 and TRBJ1-1, with 8 bases lining up with TRBD1. In germline, CDR1 is SGDLS, CDR2 YYNGEE. This CDR3 contains 14 residues. Trimming cost V 0 bases and J 5 bases; bases outside gene matches: 3. The CDR3 coding sequence is TGTGCCAGCAGCGTAGCAGGGGGCGGAACTGAAGCTTTCTTT. Encoded protein: CASSVAGGGTEAFF.

The gene calls are TRBV9 and TRBJ2-7; TRBD2 might be the D (6 bases). Germline CDR1 reads SGDLS; CDR2 reads YYNGEE. The V end lost 1 base, the J end lost 2 bases, and 10 bases lay between the germline ends. The CDR3 consists of 14 residues. CDR3 bases: TGTGCCAGCAGCGTAAGGGACTCGGCCTACGAGCAGTACTTC. As protein: CASSVRDSAYEQYF.

In this sample, this clone turned up a few times. The chain combines TRBV4-3 with TRBJ1-6; 7 bases match TRBD1. CDR1 is LGHNA, CDR2 YSLEER, per germline. V shed 5 bases and J 9 bases; nucleotides not matched to a gene: 19. This CDR3 region has 18 residues. The CDR3, as DNA: TGCGCCAGCAGCGAAGGTTTAACGACAGGGAGCCACGGTTCACCCCTCCACTTT. Amino acids: CASSEGLTTGSHGSPLHF.

This clone has a handful of counts. V and J are TRBV11-2 and TRBJ2-1; the match to TRBD2 covers 14 bases. Germline V lookup: CDR1 SGHAT, CDR2 FQNNGV. CDR3 length equals 17 residues. V dropped 5 bases and J dropped 7; count of bases not matched to a gene: 10. The CDR3 is CASSERLAGGPGNEQFF. CDR3 bases: TGTGCCAGCAGCGAGCGACTAGCGGGGGGGCCGGGTAATGAGCAGTTCTTC. Looking up the rest from reference TRBV11-2 and TRBJ2-1 gives the full variable domain: EAGVAQSPRYKIIEKRQSVAFWCNPISGHATLYWYQQILGQGPKLLIQFQNNGVVDDSQLPKDRFSAERLKGVDSTLKIQPAKLEDSAVYLCASSERLAGGPGNEQFFGPGTRLTVL.

This clone was seen a few times. This chain connects TRBV27 to TRBJ2-3; weak D call: TRBD2 (6 bases). The V gene lost 5 bases and the J gene lost 5 bases, with 23 bases spanning the gap. Germline V gene sequence: CDR1 MNHEY, CDR2 SMNVEV (reference sequence). This CDR3 is 17 amino acids long. The CDR3 region has the DNA TGTGCCAGCAGTCCAGGGACTGGCAAGGAGGGGCAAGATACGCAGTATTTT. Translating gives CASSPGTGKEGQDTQYF.

V gene TRBV10-1 combines with J gene TRBJ2-7, with TRBD1 identical over 8 bases. The germline CDR1 and CDR2 sequences are WNHNN and SYGVQD (reference sequence). The trim removed 6 bases at V and 2 bases at J, leaving 3 bases unmatched. The CDR3 has 13 residues. The CDR3 nucleotides read TGCGCCAGCAGAGACAGGGGAGCCTACGAGCAGTACTTC. Amino acid sequence: CASRDRGAYEQYF.

To note about this clone: Because the CDR3's place on the DNA is in doubt, the DNA is left out and the CDR3 is given as listed by TCRdb. CDR3 amino acids: CASSPVGTGANEQFF. The chain joins TRBV21-1 to TRBJ2-1; TRBD1 is taken as the D call from the table, unchecked against the DNA. TRBV21-1 represents a pseudogene. Inclusive of both ends, the CDR3 amounts to 15 amino acids.

This chain uses TRBV5-1 with TRBJ2-4; 7 bases match TRBD1. The CDR3 runs to 16 residues. The germline CDR1 and CDR2 sequences are SGHRS and YFSETQ. J was trimmed by 1 base and V by 0 bases; bases with no gene match: 4. The CDR3 reads CASSLVTGSAKNIQYF. For the CDR3, the DNA is TGCGCCAGCAGCTTGGTGACAGGGTCGGCCAAAAACATTCAGTACTTC.

The rearrangement uses TRBV4-1 and TRBJ1-1; D is possibly TRBD1 (6 bases). The CDR3 loop spans 13 amino acids. Germline-derived CDR1 and CDR2 are MGHRA and YSYEKL. V was shortened by 7 bases and J by 4 bases, with 13 bases between the two germline ends. CDR3 loop: CASTDRDLTEAFF. The CDR3 DNA sequence: TGCGCCAGCACGGACAGAGATCTCACTGAAGCTTTCTTT.

The chain has TRBV28 and TRBJ1-1; 7 bases match TRBD1. V was clipped by 6 bases and J by 5 bases; unmatched bases: 3. The CDR3 extends over 12 amino acids. Germline V CDR1 and CDR2: MDHEN, SYDVKM. The CDR3 here is CASSRGKTEAFF. The CDR3 nucleotides are TGTGCCAGCAGCAGGGGGAAGACTGAAGCTTTCTTT.

This chain links TRBV6-5 with TRBJ2-3, with TRBD2 matching over 8 bases. The CDR3 has 14 amino acids. Germline CDR1 and CDR2: MNHEY and SVGAGI. V was pared by 6 bases and J by 2 bases, with 4 bases of the junction left unmatched. The CDR3 reads CASRRGAFTDTQYF. Written as DNA, the CDR3 is TGTGCCAGCAGGCGGGGGGCCTTCACAGATACGCAGTATTTT.

The chain links TRBV29-1 to TRBJ1-1; D not certain. Per the germline V gene, CDR1 is SQVTM and CDR2 is ANQGSEA. V was pared by 6 bases and J by 1 base, with 6 bases between. The CDR3 sequence is 11 residues long. CDR3 coding DNA: TGCAGCGTCGCAGAGAACACTGAAGCTTTCTTT. Translating gives CSVAENTEAFF.

The CDR3 coding sequence is TGTGCCAGCAGCTTAGGCCCAACAGGGGGCTTCTTTATAGAGACCCAGTACTTC. Translated: CASSLGPTGGFFIETQYF. J is TRBJ2-5 and V is TRBV7-2; 9 bases fit TRBD1. The CDR3 sequence is 18 residues long. The germline CDR1 and CDR2 sequences are SGHTA and FQGNSA. Trimming cost V 1 base and J 4 bases; bases outside gene matches: 13.